The 25 T cell receptor beta chains given below trace back to one sample, sequenced in a study of cytomegalovirus exposure and HLA in healthy donors. The PCR used 60 Vbeta and 13 Jbeta primers. The assay was immunoSEQ multiplex PCR, and TCRdb's table has in-frame clones only and misses some. The sample consists of about 150,000 clones, 64% of them appearing once. Source material: PBMCs. The receptors come from a woman aged 25 to 39 in good health and CMV-seropositive.

The V call is TRBV30, the J call TRBJ1-6; D remains ambiguous. Germline CDR1 and CDR2: GTSNPN and SVGIG (reference sequence). The germline V and J ends were trimmed by 4 bases and 7 bases, with 14 bases remaining between them. The CDR3 is made up of 14 amino acids. The CDR3 DNA is TGTGCCTGGAAGTTGGGCCAGAGCAATTCACCCCTCCACTTT. Its translation is CAWKLGQSNSPLHF.

V is TRBV30 and J is TRBJ2-3; TRBD1 matches at 8 bases. V was pared by 5 bases and J by 4 bases, with 11 bases of the junction left unmatched. The CDR3 length is 15 residues. Germline loops: CDR1 GTSNPN, CDR2 SVGIG (reference sequence). CDR3 sequence reads: CAWHGTGGWADTQYF. CDR3 bases: TGTGCCTGGCACGGAACAGGGGGATGGGCAGATACGCAGTATTTT.

V and J are TRBV13 and TRBJ2-5; 14 bases fit TRBD2. The CDR3 totals 15 residues. The V segment lost 6 bases and the J segment 5 bases; nucleotides outside the gene matches: 5. Germline lookup yields CDR1 PRHDT and CDR2 FYEKMQ (reference sequence). This CDR3 is CASSGRLAGGETQYF. In DNA, the CDR3 is TGTGCCAGCAGTGGGCGACTAGCGGGGGGGGAGACCCAGTACTTC.

The rearrangement uses TRBV14 and TRBJ2-7; 9 nucleotides agree with TRBD1. Germline V gene data show CDR1 as SGHDN and CDR2 as FVKESK. Losses at the gene ends were 4 bases for V and 12 bases for J; bases not matched to a gene: 13. The CDR3 is 14 amino acids. CDR3 sequence reads: CASSPWTGEKFWYF. The CDR3 DNA reads as TGTGCCAGCAGCCCTTGGACAGGGGAAAAATTTTGGTACTTC. The full variable domain, completed using reference TRBV14 and TRBJ2-7, is EAGVTQFPSHSVIEKGQTVTLRCDPISGHDNLYWYRRVMGKEIKFLLHFVKESKQDESGMPNNRFLAERTGGTYSTLKVQPAELEDSGVYFCASSPWTGEKFWYFGPGTRLTVT.

This clone is a singleton in its sample. V is TRBV10-1 and J is TRBJ2-3, with TRBD2 identical over 7 bases. In germline, CDR1 is WNHNN, CDR2 SYGVQD (reference sequence). Losses at the gene ends were 3 bases for V and 3 bases for J; bases not matched to a gene: 3. The CDR3 consists of 14 residues. CDR3 sequence: CASSDGGSTDTQYF. In DNA form, the CDR3 reads TGCGCCAGCAGTGATGGCGGGAGTACAGATACGCAGTATTTT.

This chain connects TRBV7-9 to TRBJ1-5; perhaps TRBD1 as D (6 bases). Germline V gene lookup returns CDR1 SEHNR and CDR2 FQNEAQ (reference sequence). This CDR3 comprises 15 residues. With 5 bases removed from V and 0 bases from J, the gap between germline ends came to 11 bases. The CDR3 is CASSQTGYSNQPQHF. CDR3 DNA: TGTGCCAGCAGCCAGACAGGATATAGCAATCAGCCCCAGCATTTT.

There are a few counts of this clone. The genes are TRBV6-1 and TRBJ1-1; D remains ambiguous. V was pared by 7 bases and J by 3 bases, with 6 bases between. The germline CDR1 and CDR2 sequences are MNHNS and SASEGT. CDR3 size: 11 residues. The CDR3: CASIRDTEAFF. CDR3 DNA: TGTGCCAGCATCCGGGACACTGAAGCTTTCTTT.

This rearrangement joins TRBV5-1 to TRBJ1-2; D call uncertain. Germline V lookup: CDR1 SGHRS, CDR2 YFSETQ. The CDR3 loop spans 18 amino acids. Trimming took off 0 bases at V and 3 bases at J, with 21 bases between the two ends. The CDR3 is CASSLGALGTREDYGYTF. As DNA, the CDR3 is TGCGCCAGCAGCTTGGGGGCGTTGGGCACTCGGGAGGACTATGGCTACACCTTC.

V is TRBV9 and J is TRBJ2-5; 9 bases are shared with TRBD2. Germline-derived CDR1 and CDR2 are SGDLS and YYNGEE. CDR3 length: 16 residues. V lost 0 bases, J lost 3 bases, and 6 bases stayed unmatched. The CDR3 nucleotides read TGTGCCAGCAGCGTAGAGGCGGGGGGGCGGGAAGAGACCCAGTACTTC. It codes for CASSVEAGGREETQYF.

The rearrangement links TRBV10-2 to TRBJ1-1, with TRBD1 as a possible D gene (6 bases). The V gene lost 6 bases and the J gene lost 1 base, with 21 bases spanning the gap. The germline CDR1 and CDR2 sequences are WSHSY and SAAADI. The CDR3 extends over 17 amino acids. The CDR3 nucleotides are TGCGCCAGCAGGGCAAGGCAGGGGAGAATTGGGAACACTGAAGCTTTCTTT. Its translation: CASRARQGRIGNTEAFF.

This sequence joins TRBV6-5 and TRBJ2-3; TRBD1 might be the D (5 bases). The CDR3 extends over 14 amino acids. Trimming removed 2 bases at V and 1 base at J, with 7 bases between. Per the germline V gene, CDR1 is MNHEY and CDR2 is SVGAGI. Here the CDR3 reads CASSYRQRTDTQYF. In DNA form, the CDR3 reads TGTGCCAGCAGTTACAGACAGCGCACAGATACGCAGTATTTT.

This clone has a single count. The rearrangement joins TRBV7-2 to TRBJ2-5; 9 nucleotides line up with TRBD1. This CDR3 comprises 18 residues. In germline, CDR1 is SGHTA, CDR2 FQGNSA. The V segment lost 2 bases and the J segment 0 bases; nucleotides outside the gene matches: 10. As DNA, the CDR3 is TGTGCCAGCAGCTTATACTCTTGGGGGACAGGGTACCAAGAGACCCAGTACTTC. It translates to CASSLYSWGTGYQETQYF.

J is TRBJ2-7 and V is TRBV27; D gene ambiguous. The CDR3 is 17 amino acids. V was shortened by 5 bases and J by 0 bases, with 20 bases between the two germline ends. Germline values: CDR1 MNHEY, CDR2 SMNVEV (reference sequence). The CDR3 DNA follows: TGTGCCAGCAGTCCCTCCTCTGAGACTCAGAGCTCCTACGAGCAGTACTTC. This encodes CASSPSSETQSSYEQYF.

A few counts support this clone. V is TRBV7-9 and J is TRBJ2-5, with 8 bases that match TRBD2. V lost 3 bases to trimming and J lost 3 bases; unmatched junction nucleotides: 3. This CDR3 contains 14 residues. The germline V gene has CDR1 SEHNR and CDR2 FQNEAQ (reference sequence). The chain's CDR3 is CASSFTSGEETQYF. As DNA, the CDR3 is TGTGCCAGCAGCTTCACTAGCGGAGAAGAGACCCAGTACTTC.

The chain employs TRBV4-2 and TRBJ2-5; D is perhaps TRBD1 (5 bases). The CDR3 covers 14 residues. Trimming took 0 bases from V and 6 from J, leaving 11 bases between them. In germline, CDR1 is LGHNA, CDR2 YNFKEQ. CDR3 protein: CASSQDRAGKTQYF. CDR3 DNA: TGTGCCAGCAGCCAAGATCGGGCAGGGAAGACCCAGTACTTC.

The rearrangement uses TRBV6-6 and TRBJ1-5; 11 bases align to TRBD1. V shed 6 bases, J shed 7 bases, and the junction held 11 bases outside the gene matches. This CDR3 comprises 16 residues. Germline CDR1 reads MNHNY; CDR2 reads SVGAGI (reference sequence). CDR3 sequence (DNA): TGTGCCAGCAGCCCCGGGGACAGGGGGATAGGGCAGCCCCAGCATTTT. This gives the protein CASSPGDRGIGQPQHF.

This clone turned up a few times. The CDR3 DNA sequence: TGCGCCAGCAGCTCGACAGGGACGGACAATCAGCCCCAGCATTTT. Its translation is CASSSTGTDNQPQHF. The chain carries TRBV5-1 and TRBJ1-5; 7 positions match TRBD1. Germline loops: CDR1 SGHRS, CDR2 YFSETQ. V shed 3 bases, J shed 3 bases, and the junction held 6 bases outside the gene matches. The CDR3 covers 15 residues.

Here the CDR3 reads CASSQDRGSGETQYF. Written as DNA, the CDR3 is TGCGCCAGCAGCCAAGATAGGGGTTCGGGCGAGACCCAGTACTTC. V usage is TRBV4-1 and J usage is TRBJ2-5, with a tentative D call TRBD1 (5 bases). Trimming removed 0 bases from V and 5 bases from J, with 13 bases in between. The germline V gene encodes CDR1 MGHRA and CDR2 YSYEKL. CDR3 size: 15 residues.

The chain has TRBV28 and TRBJ1-1; D gene uncertain. Germline lookup yields CDR1 MDHEN and CDR2 SYDVKM. This CDR3 comprises 13 residues. V was shortened by 9 bases and J by 1 base, with 12 bases between the two germline ends. The CDR3 sequence: CASGGERNTEAFF. The CDR3 nucleotides are TGTGCCAGTGGCGGGGAAAGGAACACTGAAGCTTTCTTT.

The gene calls are TRBV27 and TRBJ1-1, with D unclear. CDR3 length equals 13 residues. V gave up 4 bases and J gave up 5 bases, with 11 bases separating them. Germline assignment: CDR1 MNHEY and CDR2 SMNVEV (reference sequence). CDR3 nucleotides: TGTGCCAGCAGTTCGGGATTAAGGACTGAAGCTTTCTTT. It is translated as CASSSGLRTEAFF.

J is TRBJ2-6 and V is TRBV4-2; D perhaps matches TRBD2 (6 bases). V lost 0 bases and J lost 1, with 13 bases in between. The CDR3 contains 18 residues. Germline V gene sequence: CDR1 LGHNA, CDR2 YNFKEQ. This CDR3 reads CASSQEGGPQSGANVLTF. In DNA, the CDR3 is TGTGCCAGCAGCCAAGAGGGGGGACCACAGTCTGGGGCCAACGTCCTGACTTTC.

The V and J genes are TRBV7-6 and TRBJ2-5, with D possibly TRBD2 on 6 matching bases. The J call is doubtful: the DNA matches TRBJ2-7 better. The germline V gene encodes CDR1 SGHVS and CDR2 FNYEAQ. The CDR3 runs 15 residues. CDR3: CASSLVPGAAYEQYF. Here the CDR3 DNA reads TGTGCCAGCAGCTTAGTTCCGGGAGCCGCCTACGAGCAGTACTTC.

The chain couples TRBV2 to TRBJ1-6, with D perhaps matching TRBD1 (6 bases). The germline gives CDR1 SNHLY, CDR2 FYNNEI. Trimming took 8 bases from V and 7 from J, leaving 12 bases between them. This CDR3 has 13 amino acids. The CDR3 region is CASEWTDNSPLHF. The DNA of the CDR3 is TGTGCCAGCGAGTGGACAGACAATTCACCCCTCCACTTT.

This clone was counted at least ten times. The chain recombines TRBV5-6 with TRBJ1-3, with a weak D call TRBD1 (5 bases). V lost 0 bases and J 0 bases, leaving 10 bases between the germline ends. CDR3 length: 16 residues. The germline V gene has CDR1 SGHDT and CDR2 YYEEEE. The CDR3: CASSLDWGNSGNTIYF. In DNA form, the CDR3 reads TGTGCCAGCAGCTTGGATTGGGGCAACTCTGGAAACACCATATATTTT.

The DNA for the CDR3 is TGTGCCACCAGCAGCCGAACTTTGTCCTACAATGAGCAGTTCTTC. Translating gives CATSSRTLSYNEQFF. The chain links TRBV15 to TRBJ2-1; D gene uncertain. V dropped 3 bases and J dropped 1 base, with 10 bases sitting between them. The CDR3 covers 15 residues. Germline assignment: CDR1 LNHNV and CDR2 YYDKDF (reference sequence).